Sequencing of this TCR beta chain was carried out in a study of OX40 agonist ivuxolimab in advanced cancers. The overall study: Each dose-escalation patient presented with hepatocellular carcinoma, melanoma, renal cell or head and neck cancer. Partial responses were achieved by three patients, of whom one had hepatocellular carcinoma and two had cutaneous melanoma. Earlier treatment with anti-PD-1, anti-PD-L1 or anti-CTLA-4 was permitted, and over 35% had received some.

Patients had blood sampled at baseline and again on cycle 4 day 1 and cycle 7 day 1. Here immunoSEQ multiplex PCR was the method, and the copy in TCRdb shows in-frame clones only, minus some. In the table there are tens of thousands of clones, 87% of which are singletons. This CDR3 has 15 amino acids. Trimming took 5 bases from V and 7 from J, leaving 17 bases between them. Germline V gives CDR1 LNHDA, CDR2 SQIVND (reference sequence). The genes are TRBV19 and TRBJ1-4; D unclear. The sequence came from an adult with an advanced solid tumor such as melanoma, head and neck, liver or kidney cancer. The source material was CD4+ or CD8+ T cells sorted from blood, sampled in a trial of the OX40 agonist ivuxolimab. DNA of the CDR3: TGTGCCAGTAGTGCTCGACAACGATTTTTTGAAAAACTGTTTTTT. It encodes CASSARQRFFEKLFF.